This entry concerns a single T cell receptor (beta chain). Ten or more counts support this clonotype. The clone's antigen remains unknown. Base qualities are missing; no much larger clone stands one base away. The CDR3 measures 14 amino acids from cysteine to phenylalanine. The read is trimmed to its CDR3 DNA, 42 bases read in frame from base 1. V loses 3 bases of germline sequence and J loses 0 bases, and the interval between the two ends is 8 bases. CDR1 and CDR2 are drawn from the germline V gene: SNHLY, FYNNEI. The source of the sample is a study of T cells in Graves' hyperthyroidism and ophthalmopathy (dated by TCRdb to about 2019). Study-wide context: TCR V-J signatures able to tell the groups apart were searched for in a discovery cohort of 90 to 100 patients, of whom 43 had Graves' ophthalmopathy and around 58 had stable Graves' hyperthyroidism. In addition, the study compared T-cell repertoires in thyroid tissue and in blood from over 5 Graves' hyperthyroidism patients. The 75 to 100 discovery patients were divided at random into training and test sets in a 7:3 ratio. TCR Vbeta CDR3 sequencing of 135 peripheral blood samples (approximately 44 ophthalmopathy, 75 to 80 hyperthyroidism and some 17 progressor patients) is reported in the paper. After blood sampling, hyperthyroidism patients were treated with methimazole at a starting dose of 30 mg daily, and ophthalmopathy patients were treated with high-dose intravenous methylprednisolone. An independent validation cohort of around 20 hyperthyroidism patients and over 15 patients who later progressed to ophthalmopathy tested prospective prediction of ophthalmopathy. What the work shows at the level of the full study, not this receptor alone: No statistical method was used to fix the sample size in advance, and group allocation was not hidden from the investigators. During validation, the model predicted progression to ophthalmopathy a median of approximately 7 months ahead of onset, with 60% to 71% sensitivity and roughly 75% specificity. Ophthalmopathy was separated from stable hyperthyroidism by a 13 V-J signature model, with 87.88% sensitivity and about 81% specificity obtained in cross-validation and 80%/75% obtained in testing. Blood samples also contained most of the expanded thyroid clonotypes (frequency above 0.001), which suggests that blood repertoires may reflect thyroid immune responses.

Graves' hyperthyroidism was defined as stable when no progression to ophthalmopathy occurred over 18 months of follow-up. Hyperthyroidism patients were newly diagnosed, with disease duration under 2 months, and aged 18 to 65 years. Patients with uncontrolled infections, other autoimmune diseases, pregnancy or lactation were excluded. Diagnoses were established on the basis of clinical symptoms, serum thyroxine and TRAb, thyroid ultrasound, and orbital computed tomography. Trizol reagent was used to extract total RNA, and RNA quality was then checked on an Agilent 2100 Bioanalyzer. The TCR beta CDR3 regions were amplified from RNA transcripts. The TCR CDR3 was subjected to a first round of RT-PCR using the HTBI primer set and the Qiagen OneStep RT-PCR kit. Libraries were constructed in a second round of multiplex PCR, after which size selection and purification were performed. Paired-end sequencing of the libraries was performed with 100 bp reads on an Illumina HiSeq2000. From the authors' description of their analysis: SOAPnuke was used to process the raw data, removing reads that contained adapters or uncalled bases, had a mean Phred below 15, or lacked an exact match to the constant primer or identifier. COPE v1.2.5 was used to merge high-quality paired reads, and clonotypes were defined as unique nucleotide sequences. MiTCR v1.1 was used to align clonotypes to the IMGT TRBV, TRBD and TRBJ reference segments. The analysis included only V-J combinations with a frequency above 0.0001, which together covered 99.2% of the repertoires. The TCS score was defined as F50 (clonal expansion) divided by E x V (chaos), with BLOSUM62-based TCRdist calculated between CDR3 peptides within each V-J. Welch's t-statistics and random forest reduced 500 to 650 V-J features to roughly 13, which were used in a naive Bayes classifier (R e1071). TCRdb reprocessing: public reads trimmed at Q25 with fastp, clones called with MiXCR, in-frame beta chains kept. Rows matching on CDR3 protein sequence are summarized as one entry with the most common DNA and genes. TCRdb, not the authors, supplied the V and J calls. Across this sample there are 600,000 or so distinct CDR3 sequences, with about 43% seen only once. The ten largest clones take up roughly 8.2% of the sample.

The rearranged segments are TRBV2 and TRBJ1-1; the D gene cannot be resolved reliably. Sequencing was performed on peripheral blood or thyroid tissue (not recorded which). The receptor was derived from a woman between 18 and 29 years old with Graves' hyperthyroidism. Donor details come from another sample of the same person, matched by shared clones. CDR3 loop: CASSETMVNTEAFF. The bases are TGTGCCAGCAGTGAGACGATGGTGAACACTGAAGCTTTCTTT.